This T cell receptor (beta chain) originates from a study of T cells in women clearing cervical HPV infection. The wider study: Controls were women whose single incident HPV16 infection cleared within 12 months without precancer or cancer.

Prevalent HPV16 infections were excluded; only incident single HPV16 infections included. HPV was found by MY09/MY11 PCR and dot-blot genotyping. The CDR3 has 15 amino acids. V lost 5 bases to trimming and J lost 4 bases; unmatched junction nucleotides: 9. In germline, CDR1 is SNHLY, CDR2 FYNNEI. A word on this clone: The CDR3 end lies 3 residues beyond the end of the read and is filled in from the germline J gene.

Data came from immunoSEQ multiplex PCR; TCRdb stores just in-frame clones and leaves some out. This table holds 30,000 to 35,000 clones. Sequencing was carried out using blood buffy coat. This chain connects TRBV2 to TRBJ2-3; 7 nucleotides align to TRBD2. This TCR derives from a woman between 18 and 70 years old with a cervical HPV16 infection that either progressed to CIN3+ or cleared (not recorded which). CDR3 DNA, as far as it was read: TGTGCCAGCAGTTCGAGCGGGGTTGGCCCAGATACG. This codes for CASSSSGVGPDT. The CDR3 reads in full as CASSSSGVGPDTQYF.